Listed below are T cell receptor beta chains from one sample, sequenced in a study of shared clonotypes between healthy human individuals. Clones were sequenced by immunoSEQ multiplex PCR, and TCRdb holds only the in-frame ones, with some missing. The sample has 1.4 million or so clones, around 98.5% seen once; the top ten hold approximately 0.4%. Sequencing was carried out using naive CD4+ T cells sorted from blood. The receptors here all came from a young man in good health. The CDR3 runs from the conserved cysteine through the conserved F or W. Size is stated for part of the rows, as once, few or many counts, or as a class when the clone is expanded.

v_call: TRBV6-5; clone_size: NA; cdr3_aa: CASSSNRDPREPQHF
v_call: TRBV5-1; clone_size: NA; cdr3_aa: CASSLGPRQGGTDTQYF
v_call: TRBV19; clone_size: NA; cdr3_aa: CASSIEETQYF
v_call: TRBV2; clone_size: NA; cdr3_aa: CASSQTGTENIQYF
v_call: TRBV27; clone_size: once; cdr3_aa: CASRVSGANVLTF
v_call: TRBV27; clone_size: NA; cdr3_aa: CASSQGLLGQPQHF
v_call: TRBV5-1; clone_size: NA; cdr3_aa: CASNSLPGNTEAFF
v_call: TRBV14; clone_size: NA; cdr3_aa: CASSQDIGAYYNEQFF
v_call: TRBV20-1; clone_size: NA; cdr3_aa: CSARQEQYF
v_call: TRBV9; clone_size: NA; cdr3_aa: CASSVGGRVGATEAFF
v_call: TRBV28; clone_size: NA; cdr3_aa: CASSQIRVNEQFF
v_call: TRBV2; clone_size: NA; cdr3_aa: CASRKWAGTDQPQHF
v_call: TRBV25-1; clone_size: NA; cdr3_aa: CASSDLIPGQGWFF
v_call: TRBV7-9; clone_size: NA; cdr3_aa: CASSFGLVTDTQYF
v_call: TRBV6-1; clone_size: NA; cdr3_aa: CASSALTSGIDYEQYF